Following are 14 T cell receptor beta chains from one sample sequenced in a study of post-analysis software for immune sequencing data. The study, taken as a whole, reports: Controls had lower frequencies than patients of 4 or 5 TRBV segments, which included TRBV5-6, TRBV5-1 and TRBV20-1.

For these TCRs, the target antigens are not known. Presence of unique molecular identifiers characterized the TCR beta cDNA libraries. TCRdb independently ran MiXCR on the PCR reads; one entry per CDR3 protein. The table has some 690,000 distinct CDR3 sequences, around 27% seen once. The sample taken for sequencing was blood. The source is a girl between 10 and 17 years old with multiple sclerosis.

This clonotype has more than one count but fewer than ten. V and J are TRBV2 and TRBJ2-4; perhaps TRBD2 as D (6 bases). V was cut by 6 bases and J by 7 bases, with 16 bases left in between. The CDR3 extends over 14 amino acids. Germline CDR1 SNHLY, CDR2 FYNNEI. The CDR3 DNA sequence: TGTGCCAGCAGCATCGATGGGGCGGGGAACATTCAGTACTTC. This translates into CASSIDGAGNIQYF.

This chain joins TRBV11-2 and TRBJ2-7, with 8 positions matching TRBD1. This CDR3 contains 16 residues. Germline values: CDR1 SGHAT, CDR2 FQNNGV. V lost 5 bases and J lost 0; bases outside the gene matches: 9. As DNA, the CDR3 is TGTGCCAGCAGCCTCGGACAGGGCAGGAGCTCCTACGAGCAGTACTTC. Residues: CASSLGQGRSSYEQYF.

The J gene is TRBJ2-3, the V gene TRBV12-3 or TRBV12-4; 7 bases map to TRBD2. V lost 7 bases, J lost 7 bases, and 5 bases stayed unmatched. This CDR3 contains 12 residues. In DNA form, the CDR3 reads TGTGCCAGCAAGCCGGGAGGCTATACGCAGTATTTT. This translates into CASKPGGYTQYF.

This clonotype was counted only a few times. The CDR3 reads CSASPDRRVGQPQHF. DNA of the CDR3: TGCAGTGCTAGTCCCGACAGGCGGGTAGGGCAGCCCCAGCATTTT. The V gene is TRBV20-1, the J gene TRBJ1-5, with D tentatively TRBD1 (6 bases). This CDR3 contains 15 residues. CDR1 and CDR2 from the germline V gene are DFQATT and SNEGSKA (reference sequence). Trimming pared 3 bases from V and 7 bases from J, leaving 19 bases between.

CDR3 residues: CSARARPGQGSREQYF. The CDR3 DNA reads as TGCAGTGCTAGAGCTCGACCGGGACAGGGATCGAGAGAGCAGTACTTC. V and J are TRBV20-1 and TRBJ2-7; 9 bases fit TRBD1. V was clipped by 1 base and J by 7 bases; unmatched bases: 14. This CDR3 has 16 residues. CDR1 DFQATT and CDR2 SNEGSKA come from the germline V gene (reference sequence).

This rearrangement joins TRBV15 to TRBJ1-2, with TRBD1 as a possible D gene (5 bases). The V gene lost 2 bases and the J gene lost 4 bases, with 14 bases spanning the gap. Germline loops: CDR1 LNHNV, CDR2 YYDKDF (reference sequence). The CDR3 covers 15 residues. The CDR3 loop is CATSRITQGFYGYTF. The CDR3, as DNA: TGTGCCACCAGCAGAATTACCCAGGGTTTCTATGGCTACACCTTC.

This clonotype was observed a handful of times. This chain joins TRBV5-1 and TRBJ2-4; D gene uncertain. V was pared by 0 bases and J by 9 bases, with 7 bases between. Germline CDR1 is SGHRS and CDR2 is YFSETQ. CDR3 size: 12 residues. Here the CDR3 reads CASSLGQSIQYF. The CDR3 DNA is TGCGCCAGCAGCTTGGGGCAGAGCATTCAGTACTTC.

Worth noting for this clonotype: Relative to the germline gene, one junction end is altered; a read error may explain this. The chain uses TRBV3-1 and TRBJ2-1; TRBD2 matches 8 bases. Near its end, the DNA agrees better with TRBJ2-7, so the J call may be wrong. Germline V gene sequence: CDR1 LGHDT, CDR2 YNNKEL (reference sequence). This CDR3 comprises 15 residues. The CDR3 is CAGSLMGLGFYEQYF. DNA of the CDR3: TGTGCCGGCAGCTTAATGGGACTAGGGTTCTACGAGCAGTACTTC.

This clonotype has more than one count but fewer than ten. The DNA for the CDR3 is TGTGCCAGCTCACCATCGCGGGACACAGATACGCAGTATTTT. Its protein product is CASSPSRDTDTQYF. The J gene is TRBJ2-3, the V gene TRBV18; a possible D gene is TRBD2 (6 bases). Germline V gene data show CDR1 as KGHSH and CDR2 as LQKENI. The V and J ends lost 2 bases and 2 bases respectively, with 8 bases between them. The CDR3 is made up of 14 amino acids.

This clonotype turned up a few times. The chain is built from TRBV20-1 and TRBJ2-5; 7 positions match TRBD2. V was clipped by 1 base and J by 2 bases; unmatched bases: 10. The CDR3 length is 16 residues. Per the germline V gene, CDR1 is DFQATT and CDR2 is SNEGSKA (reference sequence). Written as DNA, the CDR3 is TGCAGTGCTAGAGCCCTGGCGGGAGCGATACAAGAGACCCAGTACTTC. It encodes CSARALAGAIQETQYF.

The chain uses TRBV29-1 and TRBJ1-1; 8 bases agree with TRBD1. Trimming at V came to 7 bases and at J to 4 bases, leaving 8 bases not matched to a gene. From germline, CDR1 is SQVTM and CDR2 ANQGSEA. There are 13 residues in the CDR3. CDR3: CSAGRQGITEAFF. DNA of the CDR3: TGCAGCGCCGGTAGACAGGGGATCACTGAAGCTTTCTTT. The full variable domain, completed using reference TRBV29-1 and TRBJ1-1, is SAVISQKPSRDICQRGTSLTIQCQVDSQVTMMFWYRQQPGQSLTLIATANQGSEATYESGFVIDKFPISRPNLTFSTLTVSNMSPEDSSIYLCSAGRQGITEAFFGQGTRLTVV.

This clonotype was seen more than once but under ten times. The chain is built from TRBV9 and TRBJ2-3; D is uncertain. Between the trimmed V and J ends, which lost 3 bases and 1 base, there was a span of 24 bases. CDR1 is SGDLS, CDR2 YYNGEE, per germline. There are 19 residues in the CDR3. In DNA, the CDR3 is TGTGCCAGCAGCGCCCAATCTGGGTGGAGCCAGGTTCGCACAGATACGCAGTATTTT. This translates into CASSAQSGWSQVRTDTQYF.

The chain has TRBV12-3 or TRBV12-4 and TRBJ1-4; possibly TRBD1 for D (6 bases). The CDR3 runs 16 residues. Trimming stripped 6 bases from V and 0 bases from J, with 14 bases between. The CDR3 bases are TGTGCCAGCAGCTCTCAGGGGATGGCAACTAATGAAAAACTGTTTTTT. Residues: CASSSQGMATNEKLFF.

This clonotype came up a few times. In DNA, the CDR3 is TGTGCCAGCAGTACCCGGGGAGAGCAGTTCTTC. This sequence encodes CASSTRGEQFF. This chain connects TRBV6-6 to TRBJ2-1; D is perhaps TRBD2 (5 bases). Trimming cost V 5 bases and J 10 bases, with 9 bases left between them. Germline CDR1 is MNHNY and CDR2 is SVGAGI (reference sequence). The length of the CDR3 is 11 residues.